This T cell receptor beta chain was identified during a study of blood T cells in healthy people across ages. Overall study results and limits: The long-lived group displayed more naive CD4+ cells, plus higher diversity, than the aged donors did.

On this clonotype: The antigen remains undetermined.

Through a sample-barcoded 5' primer and a J-beta primer mix, a second PCR was run for roughly 7 to 12 cycles. Using its own MiXCR run on the 5' RACE reads, TCRdb lists one record per CDR3 protein. The sample carries 1.5 million to 2 million distinct CDR3 sequences, 40% to 55% recorded once. Russia was home to the donors, healthy Caucasian individuals aged about 6 to 90. The receptor was isolated from a middle-aged woman in good health. The sequenced sample consisted of blood.

This CDR3 reads CSPKRPGGETQYF. The CDR3 nucleotides are TGCAGCCCGAAAAGACCGGGAGGGGAGACCCAGTACTTC. The chain is built from TRBV20-1 and TRBJ2-5; TRBD2 agrees at 8 bases. This CDR3 contains 13 residues. The germline gives CDR1 DFQATT, CDR2 SNEGSKA (reference sequence).